These 18 T cell receptor beta chains came from one sample sequenced in a study of blood T cell repertoires in COVID-19. Measured with immunoSEQ multiplex PCR; TCRdb has only the in-frame clones, and not every one. The data hold 150,000 to 200,000 clones, with about 80% observed a single time. Sequencing was performed on peripheral blood. These TCRs come from a man aged 65-85 years with active or convalescent COVID-19.

V gene TRBV5-1 combines with J gene TRBJ1-1; D remains ambiguous. Trimming stripped 5 bases from V and 2 bases from J, with 7 bases between. The CDR3 is made up of 12 amino acids. Germline assignment: CDR1 SGHRS and CDR2 YFSETQ. The CDR3 coding sequence is TGCGCCAGCAGAAACCTAAACACTGAAGCTTTCTTT. Its translation is CASRNLNTEAFF.

The chain links TRBV19 to TRBJ1-1, with no clear D. The CDR3 is 13 residues long. Trimming removed 6 bases from V and 0 bases from J, with 8 bases in between. The germline V gene has CDR1 LNHDA and CDR2 SQIVND (reference sequence). CDR3 sequence: CASSNKMNTEAFF. The DNA of the CDR3 is TGTGCCAGTAGCAACAAAATGAACACTGAAGCTTTCTTT.

This chain joins TRBV7-8 and TRBJ2-5; 12 positions agree with TRBD2. J lost 2 bases, V lost 5 bases, and 6 bases had no gene match. This CDR3 region has 16 residues. The germline V gene encodes CDR1 SGHVS and CDR2 FQNEAQ. The CDR3 loop is CASSLQTSGGQETQYF. CDR3 DNA sequence: TGTGCCAGCAGCCTGCAGACTAGCGGGGGACAAGAGACCCAGTACTTC.

The rearrangement joins TRBV19 to TRBJ2-3, with D possibly TRBD2 on 8 matching bases. The germline CDR1 and CDR2 sequences are LNHDA and SQIVND (reference sequence). The CDR3 length is 18 residues. Trimming cost V 10 bases and J 2 bases, with 28 bases left between them. The CDR3 spells CATLGRDRKSSVTDTQYF. Here the CDR3 DNA reads TGTGCCACCCTCGGGAGGGACAGAAAGTCGTCCGTCACAGATACGCAGTATTTT.

CDR3 sequence reads: CASSLDRVLVSNYGYTF. CDR3 sequence (DNA): TGTGCCAGCAGCTTAGATCGGGTATTAGTGTCTAACTATGGCTACACCTTC. The V gene is TRBV11-2, the J gene TRBJ1-2; no reliable D call. The CDR3 is made up of 17 amino acids. Trimming shortened V by 0 bases and J by 0 bases, and 14 bases separated the two germline ends. From germline, CDR1 is SGHAT and CDR2 FQNNGV.

This clone was seen just once. This sequence joins TRBV7-9 and TRBJ2-5; a weak D match, TRBD2 (5 bases). CDR1 and CDR2 from the germline V gene are SEHNR and FQNEAQ (reference sequence). The CDR3 spans 15 residues. V was trimmed by 4 bases and J by 5 bases, leaving 17 bases between them. The CDR3 region is CASSSPNSPGETQYF. The CDR3 DNA follows: TGTGCCAGCAGCTCTCCTAATTCCCCGGGGGAGACCCAGTACTTC.

The rearrangement links TRBV7-8 to TRBJ1-5; 9 nucleotides align to TRBD1. V lost 5 bases and J lost 5; bases outside the gene matches: 13. The CDR3 runs 17 residues. The germline V gene encodes CDR1 SGHVS and CDR2 FQNEAQ. The CDR3 coding sequence is TGTGCCAGCAGCCGAGGACCGGGACAGGGTGATCATCAGCCCCAGCATTTT. It encodes CASSRGPGQGDHQPQHF.

The rearrangement joins TRBV7-2 to TRBJ1-2; D possibly corresponds to TRBD1 (6 bases). V lost 3 bases to trimming and J lost 3 bases, with 11 bases between them. This CDR3 is built from 14 residues. Germline CDR1 is SGHTA and CDR2 is FQGNSA. The DNA for the CDR3 is TGTGCCAGCAGCTTGCGACAGGTTGACTATGGCTACACCTTC. It specifies CASSLRQVDYGYTF. The whole variable domain, remainder taken from reference TRBV7-2 and TRBJ1-2, is GAGVSQSPSNKVTEKGKDVELRCDPISGHTALYWYRQSLGQGLEFLIYFQGNSAPDKSGLPSDRFSAERTGGSVSTLTIQRTQQEDSAVYLCASSLRQVDYGYTFGSGTRLTVV.

The gene calls are TRBV7-2 and TRBJ2-7, with 7 bases that match TRBD2. Germline trimming cut 3 bases from V and 7 bases from J; bases unmatched to any gene: 6. The CDR3 consists of 13 residues. The germline V gene has CDR1 SGHTA and CDR2 FQGNSA. The CDR3 region is CASSFHQRGEQYF. DNA for the CDR3: TGTGCCAGCAGCTTTCATCAGCGGGGAGAGCAGTACTTC.

The table lists this clone with a count of one. The chain combines TRBV7-8 with TRBJ2-5; TRBD2 is a possible D gene (6 bases). V shed 5 bases and J shed 10 bases, with 11 bases lying between them. The CDR3 totals 11 residues. The germline V gene encodes CDR1 SGHVS and CDR2 FQNEAQ. The CDR3 DNA sequence: TGTGCCAGCAGCAAACTGGGGGGCCAGTACTTC. This encodes CASSKLGGQYF.

The chain carries TRBV19 and TRBJ1-5, with TRBD1 matching over 7 bases. The CDR3 runs 18 residues. CDR1 and CDR2 from the germline V gene are LNHDA and SQIVND (reference sequence). Trimming took 4 bases from V and 5 from J; bases not matched to a gene: 17. The CDR3 DNA is TGTGCCAGTAGTAGAACTATCTGGGACAGTGATAGATATCAGCCCCAGCATTTT. As protein: CASSRTIWDSDRYQPQHF.

In DNA, the CDR3 is TGTGCCAGCTCACCGACAGTCCCCAGGGGGTCAACTGAAGCTTTCTTT. It yields the protein CASSPTVPRGSTEAFF. V and J are TRBV18 and TRBJ1-1; 7 bases are a match to TRBD1. CDR3 length: 16 residues. V trimming: 3 bases; J trimming: 5 bases; junction bases outside the gene matches: 12. Germline assignment: CDR1 KGHSH and CDR2 LQKENI.

This clone was seen more than once but under ten times. The V and J genes are TRBV28 and TRBJ2-7; D perhaps matches TRBD1 (6 bases). The germline V and J ends were trimmed by 5 bases and 12 bases, with 17 bases remaining between them. The length of the CDR3 is 12 residues. Germline V gene lookup returns CDR1 MDHEN and CDR2 SYDVKM. CDR3 protein: CASSDRPHRRYF. The CDR3 nucleotides read TGTGCCAGCAGTGACAGGCCACATAGAAGGTACTTC.

This clone was counted many times. The chain couples TRBV4-3 to TRBJ1-6; tentatively, D is TRBD1 (6 bases). CDR3 length equals 14 residues. Trimming cost V 3 bases and J 10 bases, with 13 bases left between them. Germline CDR1 reads LGHNA; CDR2 reads YSLEER. CDR3 in amino acids: CASSHTGLRSPLHF. CDR3 nucleotide sequence: TGCGCCAGCAGCCATACAGGGTTACGCTCACCCCTCCACTTT.

This rearrangement joins TRBV6-1 to TRBJ2-3, with D unclear. Trimming cost V 2 bases and J 2 bases, with 11 bases left between them. Per the germline V gene, CDR1 is MNHNS and CDR2 is SASEGT. This CDR3 contains 15 residues. CDR3: CASSESEENTDTQYF. Here the CDR3 DNA reads TGTGCCAGCAGTGAAAGCGAAGAAAACACAGATACGCAGTATTTT.

The V gene is TRBV7-9, the J gene TRBJ1-4; D is ambiguous. From germline, CDR1 is SEHNR and CDR2 FQNEAQ (reference sequence). The CDR3 covers 14 residues. V gave up 5 bases and J gave up 8 bases, with 15 bases separating them. The CDR3 is CASSELAPGEKLFF. The CDR3 region has the DNA TGTGCCAGCAGCGAACTCGCACCCGGGGAAAAACTGTTTTTT.

J is TRBJ2-7 and V is TRBV7-9; D is uncertain. The CDR3 runs 14 residues. Trimming left V 0 bases short and J 2 bases short, with 8 bases between. Germline lookup yields CDR1 SEHNR and CDR2 FQNEAQ (reference sequence). For the CDR3, the DNA is TGTGCCAGCAGCTTAGCGGGCAATGCCTACGAGCAGTACTTC. This codes for CASSLAGNAYEQYF.

There are many counts of this clone. This chain connects TRBV29-1 to TRBJ1-1; 8 bases line up with TRBD1. The length of the CDR3 is 13 residues. CDR1 is SQVTM and CDR2 is ANQGSEA in the germline V gene. The V and J ends lost 2 bases and 5 bases, in that order; junction bases with no gene match: 4. The CDR3 DNA is TGCAGCGTTGAACCACGACAGGGGACTGAAGCTTTCTTT. Its translation: CSVEPRQGTEAFF.